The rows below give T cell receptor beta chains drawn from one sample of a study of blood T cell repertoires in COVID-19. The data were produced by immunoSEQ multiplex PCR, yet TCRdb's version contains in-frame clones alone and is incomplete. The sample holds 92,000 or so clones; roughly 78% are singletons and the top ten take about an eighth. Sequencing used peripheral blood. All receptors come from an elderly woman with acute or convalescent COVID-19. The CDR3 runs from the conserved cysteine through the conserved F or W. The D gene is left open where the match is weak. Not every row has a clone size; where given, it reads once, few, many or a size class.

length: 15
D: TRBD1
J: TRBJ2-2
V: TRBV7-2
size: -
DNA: TGTGCCAGCAGAATCCGGGACAGGGGGACCGGGGAGCTGTTTTTT
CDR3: CASRIRDRGTGELFF

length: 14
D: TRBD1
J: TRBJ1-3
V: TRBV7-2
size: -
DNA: TGTGCCAGCAGTTCAGGGGGCTCTGGAAACACCATATATTTT
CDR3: CASSSGGSGNTIYF

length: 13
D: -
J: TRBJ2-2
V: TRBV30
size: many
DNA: TGTGCCTGGAGCACGCTGCGGGCCGGGGAGCTGTTTTTT
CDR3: CAWSTLRAGELFF

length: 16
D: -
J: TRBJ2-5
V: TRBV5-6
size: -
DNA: TGTGCCAGCAGCTTACTAACGGTTAGGGGGGGAGAGACCCAGTACTTC
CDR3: CASSLLTVRGGETQYF

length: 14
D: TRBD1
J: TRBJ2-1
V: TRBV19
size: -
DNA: TGTGCCAGTGACGGTGGACAGGTACACAATGAGCAGTTCTTC
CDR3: CASDGGQVHNEQFF

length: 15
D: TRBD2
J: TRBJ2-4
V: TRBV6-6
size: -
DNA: TGTGCCAGCAGTCACGGGACTAGCGGGGGGTACATTCAGTACTTC
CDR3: CASSHGTSGGYIQYF

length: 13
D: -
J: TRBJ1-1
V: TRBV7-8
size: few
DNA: TGTGCCAGCAGCTCAGGGCCGGTGGCTGAAGCTTTCTTT
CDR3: CASSSGPVAEAFF

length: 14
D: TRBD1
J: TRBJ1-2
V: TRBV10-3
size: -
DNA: TGTGCCATCAGTGGACAGGGGGCTAACTATGGCTACACCTTC
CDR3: CAISGQGANYGYTF

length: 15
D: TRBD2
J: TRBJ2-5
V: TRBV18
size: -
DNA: TGTGCCAGCTCACCTCAACTAGCGAACCAAGAGACCCAGTACTTC
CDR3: CASSPQLANQETQYF

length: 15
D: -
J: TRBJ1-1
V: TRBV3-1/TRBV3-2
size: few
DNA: TGTGCCAGCAGCCAAGGAGCGGGCCAGTGGACTGAAGCTTTCTTT
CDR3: CASSQGAGQWTEAFF

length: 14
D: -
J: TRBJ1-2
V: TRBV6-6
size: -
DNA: TGTGCCAGCAGTTACTCGACAGAAGGCTATGGCTACACCTTC
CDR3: CASSYSTEGYGYTF

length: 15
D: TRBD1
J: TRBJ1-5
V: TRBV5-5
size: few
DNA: TGTGCCAGCAGCTCCTTGGGACAGGGCAATCAGCCCCAGCATTTT
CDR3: CASSSLGQGNQPQHF

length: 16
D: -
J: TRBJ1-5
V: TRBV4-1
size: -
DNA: TGCGCCAGCAGCCATACTGAGGAGGGCGTAGGTCAGCCCCAGCATTTT
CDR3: CASSHTEEGVGQPQHF

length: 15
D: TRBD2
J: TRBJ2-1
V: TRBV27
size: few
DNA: TGTGCCAGCAGTCCTATACTAGCGTTACGTAAAGTGCTGTTCTTC
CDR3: CASSPILALRKVLFF

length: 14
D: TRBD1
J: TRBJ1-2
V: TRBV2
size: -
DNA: TGTGCCAGCAGTGAGGACAGGGGGCTACGGGGCTACACCTTC
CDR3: CASSEDRGLRGYTF

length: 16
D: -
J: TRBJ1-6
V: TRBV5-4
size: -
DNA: TGTGCCAGCAGCTCCGGGACGGCAGGAGGGAATTCACCCCTCCACTTT
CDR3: CASSSGTAGGNSPLHF

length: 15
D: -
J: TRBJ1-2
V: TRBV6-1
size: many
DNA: TGTGCCAGCAGTGAAGAAACGCGGGGCTTATATGGCTACACCTTC
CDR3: CASSEETRGLYGYTF

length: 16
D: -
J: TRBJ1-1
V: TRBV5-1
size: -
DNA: TGCGCCAGCAGCTTGCCGCAGGGGTGGATGGACACTGAAGCTTTCTTT
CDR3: CASSLPQGWMDTEAFF

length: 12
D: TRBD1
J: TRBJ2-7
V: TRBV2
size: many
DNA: TGTGCCAGCAAGACAGGGGCCTACGAGCAGTACTTC
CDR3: CASKTGAYEQYF

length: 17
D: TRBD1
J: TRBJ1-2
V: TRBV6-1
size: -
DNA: TGTGCCAGCAGTGAATTCGCCGGGACAGGGGGGGACTATGGCTACACCTTC
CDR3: CASSEFAGTGGDYGYTF